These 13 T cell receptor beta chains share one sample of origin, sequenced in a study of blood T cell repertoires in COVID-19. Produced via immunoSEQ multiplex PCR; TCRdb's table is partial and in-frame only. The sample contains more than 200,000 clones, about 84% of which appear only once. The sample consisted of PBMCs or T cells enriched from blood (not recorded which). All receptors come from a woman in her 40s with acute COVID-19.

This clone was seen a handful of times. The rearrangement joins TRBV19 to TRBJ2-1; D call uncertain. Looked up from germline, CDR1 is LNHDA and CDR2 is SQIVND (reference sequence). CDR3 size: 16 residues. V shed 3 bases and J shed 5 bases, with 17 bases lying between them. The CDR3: CASSIGPAPGDNEQFF. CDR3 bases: TGTGCCAGTAGTATCGGCCCCGCGCCAGGTGACAATGAGCAGTTCTTC.

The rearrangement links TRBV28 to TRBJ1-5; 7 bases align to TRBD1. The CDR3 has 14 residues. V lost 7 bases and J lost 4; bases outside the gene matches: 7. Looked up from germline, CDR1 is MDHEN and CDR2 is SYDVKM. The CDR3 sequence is CASTAGTANQPQHF. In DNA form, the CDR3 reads TGTGCCAGCACCGCAGGGACAGCTAATCAGCCCCAGCATTTT.

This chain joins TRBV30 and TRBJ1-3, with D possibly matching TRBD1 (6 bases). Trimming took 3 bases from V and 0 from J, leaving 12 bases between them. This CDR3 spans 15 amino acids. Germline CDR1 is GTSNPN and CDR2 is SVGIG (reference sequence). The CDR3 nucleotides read TGTGCCTGGAGCGGAGTACAGGGCTCTGGAAACACCATATATTTT. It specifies CAWSGVQGSGNTIYF. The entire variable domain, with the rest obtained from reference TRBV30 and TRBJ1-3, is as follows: SQTIHQWPATLVQPVGSPLSLECTVEGTSNPNLYWYRQAAGRGLQLLFYSVGIGQISSEVPQNLSASRPQDRQFILSSKKLLLSDSGFYLCAWSGVQGSGNTIYFGEGSWLTVV.

The CDR3 region is CASSLTGGASYGYTF. The CDR3, as DNA: TGTGCCAGCAGCCTAACAGGGGGCGCCTCCTATGGCTACACCTTC. The chain links TRBV11-2 to TRBJ1-2, with TRBD1 identical over 9 bases. The V and J ends lost 5 bases and 4 bases, in that order; junction bases with no gene match: 8. CDR1 is SGHAT, CDR2 FQNNGV, per germline. The CDR3 covers 15 residues.

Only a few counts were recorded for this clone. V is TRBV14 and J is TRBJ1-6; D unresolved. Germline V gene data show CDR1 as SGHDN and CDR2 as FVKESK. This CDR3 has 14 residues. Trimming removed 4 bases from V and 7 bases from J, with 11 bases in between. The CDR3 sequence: CASSPRVVNSPLHF. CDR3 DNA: TGTGCCAGCAGCCCTCGGGTAGTCAATTCACCCCTCCACTTT. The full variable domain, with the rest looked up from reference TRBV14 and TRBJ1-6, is EAGVTQFPSHSVIEKGQTVTLRCDPISGHDNLYWYRRVMGKEIKFLLHFVKESKQDESGMPNNRFLAERTGGTYSTLKVQPAELEDSGVYFCASSPRVVNSPLHFGNGTRLTVT.

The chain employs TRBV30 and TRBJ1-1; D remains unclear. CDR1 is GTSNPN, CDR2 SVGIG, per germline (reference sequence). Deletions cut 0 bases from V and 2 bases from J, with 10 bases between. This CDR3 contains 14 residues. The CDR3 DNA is TGTGCCTGGAGTGTTGGAAGCGGCAACACTGAAGCTTTCTTT. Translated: CAWSVGSGNTEAFF.

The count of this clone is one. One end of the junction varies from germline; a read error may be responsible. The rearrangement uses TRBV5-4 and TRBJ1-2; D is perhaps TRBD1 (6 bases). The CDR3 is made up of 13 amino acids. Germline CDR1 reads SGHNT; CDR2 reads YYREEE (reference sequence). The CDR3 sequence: CASSSQGNFGYTF. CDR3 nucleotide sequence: TGTGCCAGCAGCTCACAGGGAAACTTTGGCTACACCTTC. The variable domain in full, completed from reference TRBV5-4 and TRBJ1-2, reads ETGVTQSPTHLIKTRGQQVTLRCSSQSGHNTVSWYQQALGQGPQFIFQYYREEENGRGNFPPRFSGLQFPNYSSELNVNALELDDSALYLCASSSQGNFGYTFGSGTRLTVV.

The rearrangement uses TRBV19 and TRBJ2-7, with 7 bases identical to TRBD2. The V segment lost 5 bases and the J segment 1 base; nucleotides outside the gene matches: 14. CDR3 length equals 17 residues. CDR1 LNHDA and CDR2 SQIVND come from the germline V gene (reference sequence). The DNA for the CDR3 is TGTGCCAGTAGTCGGGGACGGGGAGGGGCCCTTTCCTACGAGCAGTACTTC. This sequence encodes CASSRGRGGALSYEQYF.

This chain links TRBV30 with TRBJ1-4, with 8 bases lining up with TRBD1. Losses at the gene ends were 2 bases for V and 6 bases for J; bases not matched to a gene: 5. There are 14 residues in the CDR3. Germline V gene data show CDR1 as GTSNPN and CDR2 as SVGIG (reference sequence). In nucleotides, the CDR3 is TGTGCCTGGAGTCGACAGGGGAGCCATGAAAAACTGTTTTTT. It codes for CAWSRQGSHEKLFF.

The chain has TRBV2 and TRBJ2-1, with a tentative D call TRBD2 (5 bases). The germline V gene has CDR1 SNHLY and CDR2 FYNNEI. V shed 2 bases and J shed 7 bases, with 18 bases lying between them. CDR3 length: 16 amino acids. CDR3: CASSEIRTGMGNEQFF. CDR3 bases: TGTGCCAGCAGTGAAATTCGAACGGGGATGGGGAATGAGCAGTTCTTC.

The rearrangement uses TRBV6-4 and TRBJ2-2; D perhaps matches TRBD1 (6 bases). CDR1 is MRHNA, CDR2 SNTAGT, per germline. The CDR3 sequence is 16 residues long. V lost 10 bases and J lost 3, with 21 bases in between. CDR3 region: CATPYLTGNHTGELFF. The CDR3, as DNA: TGTGCCACCCCCTACCTTACAGGGAATCACACCGGGGAGCTGTTTTTT.

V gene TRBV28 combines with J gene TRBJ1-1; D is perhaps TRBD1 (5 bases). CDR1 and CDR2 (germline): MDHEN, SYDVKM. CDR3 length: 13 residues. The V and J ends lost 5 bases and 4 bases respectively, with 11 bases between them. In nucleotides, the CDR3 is TGTGCCAGCAGTCCCTCGGGGGGCACTGAAGCTTTCTTT. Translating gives CASSPSGGTEAFF.

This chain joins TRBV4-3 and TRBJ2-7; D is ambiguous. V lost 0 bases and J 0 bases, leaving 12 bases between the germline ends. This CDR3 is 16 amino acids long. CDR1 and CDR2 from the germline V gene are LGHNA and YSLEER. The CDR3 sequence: CASSQDAGALSYEQYF. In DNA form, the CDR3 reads TGCGCCAGCAGCCAAGATGCAGGCGCCCTCTCCTACGAGCAGTACTTC.